The rows below give T cell receptor beta chains drawn from one sample of a study of T cells after yellow fever vaccination. MiXCR was run by TCRdb on the 5' RACE reads, yielding one entry per CDR3 protein. The sample carries about 350,000 distinct CDR3 sequences, approximately 4% recorded once. The sample was PBMCs, taken 5 days after the yellow fever booster vaccination. The receptors shown here come from a man aged 18 to 29 who received the YFV17D yellow fever vaccine. CDR3s include the opening cysteine and the closing phenylalanine or tryptophan. Fields, in order: J gene, V gene, D gene, clone size, CDR3 DNA, CDR3 protein. The D gene is left open where the match is weak. Size is stated for part of the rows, as once, few or many counts, or as a class when the clone is expanded.

>TRBJ1-1|TRBV29-1|.|many
TGCAGCGCCCAGGGTACTGAAGCTTTCTTT
CSAQGTEAFF
>TRBJ2-5|TRBV2|.|.
TGTGCCAGCCGAGAGACCCGTGGGACCCAGTACTTC
CASRETRGTQYF
>TRBJ1-1|TRBV7-2|.|few
TGTGCCAGCAGCTTATACGTGGGTGGGGAAGCTTTCTTT
CASSLYVGGEAFF
>TRBJ2-3|TRBV4-3|.|many
TGCGCCAGCAGCCAAGATCCCCTAGCTAGCACAGATACGCAGTATTTT
CASSQDPLASTDTQYF
>TRBJ1-2|TRBV7-2|TRBD1|many
TGTGCCAGCAGCTTATTCGGACAGGGGGCGGAGAGTTGGGTTGGTGGCTACACCTTC
CASSLFGQGAESWVGGYTF
>TRBJ2-1|TRBV28|TRBD1|few
TGTGCCAGCAGTCGCGACAGGGTTTACTACAATGAGCAGTTCTTC
CASSRDRVYYNEQFF
>TRBJ1-6|TRBV2|.|.
TGTGCCAGCGGTTACCGGGACGGGAATTCACCCCTCCACTTT
CASGYRDGNSPLHF
>TRBJ1-5|TRBV4-1|.|few
TGCGCCAGCAGCCCCCTGGCAGCTAATCAGCCCCAGCATTTT
CASSPLAANQPQHF
>TRBJ2-3|TRBV20-1|TRBD2|few
TGCAGTGCTTCTCTAGCGGGGGGCACAGATACGCAGTATTTT
CSASLAGGTDTQYF
>TRBJ2-1|TRBV9|.|.
TGTGCCAGCAGTGCCGATCGCAATGAGCAGTTCTTC
CASSADRNEQFF
>TRBJ2-5|TRBV20-1|.|few
TGCAGTGCTAGAAGAGGGGACAAAGAGACCCAGTACTTC
CSARRGDKETQYF
>TRBJ1-6|TRBV5-1|.|many
TGCGCCAGCAGCATCCTCCCGACAGGCACGGGTTCACCCCTCCACTTT
CASSILPTGTGSPLHF
>TRBJ2-2|TRBV12-3/TRBV12-4|.|.
TGTGCCAGCAGTCACCGGAAGAACTCCGGGGAGCTGTTTTTT
CASSHRKNSGELFF
>TRBJ2-7|TRBV6-6|TRBD1|.
TGTGCCAGCAGGCGGACAGGGGACTACTACGAGCAGTACTTC
CASRRTGDYYEQYF
>TRBJ1-4|TRBV4-3|.|few
TGCGCCAGCAGCCAAGATAGTATGGGGGGCCTTGCAACTAATGAAAAACTGTTTTTT
CASSQDSMGGLATNEKLFF
>TRBJ2-3|TRBV2|.|many
TGTGCCAGCAGTCTCCGGGAAGGCCCCACAGATACGCAGTATTTT
CASSLREGPTDTQYF
>TRBJ2-5|TRBV12-3/TRBV12-4|TRBD2|few
TGTGCCAGCAGTTTTGGACTAGAGAGGGGCCAAGAGACCCAGTACTTC
CASSFGLERGQETQYF
>TRBJ2-3|TRBV9|.|.
TGTGCCAGCAGCGTAGAATTAGATACGCAGTATTTT
CASSVELDTQYF
>TRBJ1-2|TRBV29-1|.|.
TGCAGCGTTGTACACGCTAACTATGGCTACACCTTC
CSVVHANYGYTF
>TRBJ2-1|TRBV10-1|TRBD1|many
TGCGCCAGCAGGGGACAGGGTGACCATGAGCAGTTCTTC
CASRGQGDHEQFF
>TRBJ2-7|TRBV5-1|TRBD1|.
TGCGCCAGCAGCTTTTTGACAGGGGACTCCTACGAGCAGTACTTC
CASSFLTGDSYEQYF
>TRBJ2-5|TRBV4-1|TRBD2|.
TGCGCCAGCAGCCAAGATCGGGTGAGGGCGACTAGCGAAACTGAGACCCAGTACTTC
CASSQDRVRATSETETQYF